These 8 T cell receptor beta chains came from one sample sequenced in a study of vaccination and CD4 T cells after COVID-19. Their antigen targets remain unknown. Treatment described: approximately nine-day PBMC culture with coronavirus spike peptide pools or control peptides (ViraFEST assay). Cultured CD4+ T cell DNA was sequenced using the Oncomine TCR Beta short-read assay. TCRdb itself ran the PCR reads through MiXCR, one entry per CDR3 protein. Here the sample spans 20,000 or so distinct CDR3 sequences, just over 60% being singletons. Sequencing input: CD4+ T cells from blood, cultured in vitro. These receptors were obtained from a human donor who had recovered from COVID-19.

The chain has TRBV4-2 and TRBJ2-2, with D hard to call. Germline V gene lookup returns CDR1 LGHNA and CDR2 YNFKEQ. The V gene lost 1 base and the J gene lost 0 bases, with 3 bases spanning the gap. There are 14 residues in the CDR3. The CDR3 region is CASSQVTNTGELFF. The CDR3 DNA follows: TGTGCCAGCAGCCAAGTCACGAACACCGGGGAGCTGTTTTTT.

The CDR3: CASSLSSGRTGELFF. DNA of the CDR3: TGTGCCAGCAGCTTAAGTAGCGGGAGGACCGGGGAGCTGTTTTTT. The chain employs TRBV7-3 and TRBJ2-2; 10 bases align to TRBD2. Germline CDR1 SGHTA, CDR2 FQGTGA. Trimming cost V 1 base and J 5 bases; bases outside gene matches: 1. CDR3 length equals 15 residues.

J is TRBJ2-7 and V is TRBV2, with 9 bases that match TRBD2. CDR1 is SNHLY and CDR2 is FYNNEI in the germline V gene. This CDR3 contains 15 residues. V was clipped by 5 bases and J by 0 bases; unmatched bases: 5. Written as DNA, the CDR3 is TGTGCCAGCAGTCCGACTAGCGGTGGCTCCTACGAGCAGTACTTC. Protein: CASSPTSGGSYEQYF.

This sequence joins TRBV19 and TRBJ1-2, with a tentative D call TRBD1 (6 bases). The germline V gene has CDR1 LNHDA and CDR2 SQIVND (reference sequence). The V end lost 6 bases, the J end lost 0 bases, and 11 bases lay between the germline ends. The CDR3 is 14 residues long. This CDR3 is CASREGGANYGYTF. As DNA, the CDR3 is TGTGCCAGTAGGGAAGGGGGAGCTAACTATGGCTACACCTTC. The full variable domain, with the rest looked up from reference TRBV19 and TRBJ1-2, is DGGITQSPKYLFRKEGQNVTLSCEQNLNHDAMYWYRQDPGQGLRLIYYSQIVNDFQKGDIAEGYSVSREKKESFPLTVTSAQKNPTAFYLCASREGGANYGYTFGSGTRLTVV.

The chain recombines TRBV6-1 with TRBJ1-2, with D tentatively TRBD1 (5 bases). This CDR3 has 11 residues. Germline assignment: CDR1 MNHNS and CDR2 SASEGT. Deletions cut 10 bases from V and 4 bases from J, with 10 bases between. CDR3 sequence reads: CATRRGYGYTF. The CDR3 nucleotides are TGTGCCACCCGTAGGGGCTATGGCTACACCTTC.

This clonotype was picked up one time. The chain carries TRBV20-1 and TRBJ1-1; 10 nucleotides align to TRBD1. The germline gives CDR1 DFQATT, CDR2 SNEGSKA (reference sequence). The J segment lost 10 bases and the V segment lost 3 bases, leaving 8 bases of the junction unmatched. The CDR3 is made up of 13 amino acids. CDR3 bases: TGCAGTGCTAGTCAGACAGGGGGCAAGGGAGCTTTCTTT. This codes for CSASQTGGKGAFF.

This clonotype appeared a few times. The chain employs TRBV12-3 or TRBV12-4 and TRBJ1-2; D may be TRBD1 (5 bases). The CDR3 is 12 amino acids. V lost 5 bases to trimming and J lost 7 bases, with 11 bases between them. This CDR3 is CASSTRRGGYTF. The CDR3 DNA is TGTGCCAGCAGTACGCGTAGGGGTGGCTACACCTTC.

The rearrangement links TRBV24-1 to TRBJ2-1; 9 bases align to TRBD2. Germline values: CDR1 KGHDR, CDR2 SFDVKD. The junction had 8 bases not matched to a gene; V was cut back by 1 base and J by 8 bases. The CDR3 extends over 16 amino acids. Here the CDR3 DNA reads TGTGCCACCAGTGATTTTCGGCGGGAGGGCCGGTATGAGCAGTTCTTC. Its protein is CATSDFRREGRYEQFF.